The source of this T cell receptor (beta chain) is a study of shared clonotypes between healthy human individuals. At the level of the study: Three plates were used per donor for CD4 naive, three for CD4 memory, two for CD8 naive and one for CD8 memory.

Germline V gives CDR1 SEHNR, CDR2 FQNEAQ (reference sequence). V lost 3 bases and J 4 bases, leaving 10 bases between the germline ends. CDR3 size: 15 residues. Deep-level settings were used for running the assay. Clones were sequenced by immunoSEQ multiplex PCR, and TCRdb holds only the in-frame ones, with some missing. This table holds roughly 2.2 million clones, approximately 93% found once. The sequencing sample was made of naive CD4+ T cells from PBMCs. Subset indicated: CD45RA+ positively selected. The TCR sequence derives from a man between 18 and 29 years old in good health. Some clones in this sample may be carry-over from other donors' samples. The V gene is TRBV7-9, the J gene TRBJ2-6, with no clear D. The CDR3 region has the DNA TGTGCCAGCAGCTTCTGGGCAGTGGGGGCCAACGTCCTGACTTTC. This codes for CASSFWAVGANVLTF.